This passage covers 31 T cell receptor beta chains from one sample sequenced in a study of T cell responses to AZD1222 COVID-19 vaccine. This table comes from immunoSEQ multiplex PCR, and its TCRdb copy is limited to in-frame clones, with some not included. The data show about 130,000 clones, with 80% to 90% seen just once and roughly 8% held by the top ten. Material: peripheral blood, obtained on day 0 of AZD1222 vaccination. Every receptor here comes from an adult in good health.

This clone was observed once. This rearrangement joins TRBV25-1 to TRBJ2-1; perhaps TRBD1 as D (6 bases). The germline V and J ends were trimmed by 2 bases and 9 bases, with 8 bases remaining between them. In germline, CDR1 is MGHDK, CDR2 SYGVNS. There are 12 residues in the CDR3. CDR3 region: CASSEQGSEQFF. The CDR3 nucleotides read TGTGCCAGCAGTGAACAGGGGAGTGAGCAGTTCTTC. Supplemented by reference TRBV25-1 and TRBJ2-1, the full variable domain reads EADIYQTPRYLVIGTGKKITLECSQTMGHDKMYWYQQDPGMELHLIHYSYGVNSTEKGDLSSESTVSRIRTEHFPLTLESARPSHTSQYLCASSEQGSEQFFGPGTRLTVL.

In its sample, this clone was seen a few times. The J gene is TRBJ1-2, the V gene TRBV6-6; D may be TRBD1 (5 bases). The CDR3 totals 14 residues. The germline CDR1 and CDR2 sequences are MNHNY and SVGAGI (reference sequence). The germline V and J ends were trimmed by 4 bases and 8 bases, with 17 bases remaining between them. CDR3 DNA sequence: TGTGCCAGCAGTTCCCCCGGGACGGGAGAAGGCTACACCTTC. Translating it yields CASSSPGTGEGYTF.

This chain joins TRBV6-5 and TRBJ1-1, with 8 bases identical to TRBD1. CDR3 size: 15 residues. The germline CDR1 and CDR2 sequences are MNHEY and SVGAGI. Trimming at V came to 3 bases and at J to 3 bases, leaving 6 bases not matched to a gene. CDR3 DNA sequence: TGTGCCAGCAGTTATCACGGACAGGGTTACACTGAAGCTTTCTTT. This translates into CASSYHGQGYTEAFF.

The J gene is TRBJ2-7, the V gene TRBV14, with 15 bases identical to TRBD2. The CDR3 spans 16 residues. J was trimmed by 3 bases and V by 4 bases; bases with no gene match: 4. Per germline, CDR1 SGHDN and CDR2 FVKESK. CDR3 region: CASSPGLAGGHYEQYF. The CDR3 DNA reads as TGTGCCAGCAGCCCAGGACTAGCGGGAGGGCACTACGAGCAGTACTTC.

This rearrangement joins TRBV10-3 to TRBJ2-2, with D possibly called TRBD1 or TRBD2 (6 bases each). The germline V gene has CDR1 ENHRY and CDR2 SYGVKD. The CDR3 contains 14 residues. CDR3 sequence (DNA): TGTGGGGCCCGGGGGCAGGCGAACACCGGGGAGCTGTTTTTT. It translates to CGARGQANTGELFF.

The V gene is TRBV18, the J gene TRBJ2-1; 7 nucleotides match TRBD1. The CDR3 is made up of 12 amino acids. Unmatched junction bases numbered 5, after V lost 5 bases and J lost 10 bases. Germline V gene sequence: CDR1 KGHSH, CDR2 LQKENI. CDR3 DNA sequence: TGTGCCAGCTCAGCCCAACAGGGGGAGCAGTTCTTC. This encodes CASSAQQGEQFF.

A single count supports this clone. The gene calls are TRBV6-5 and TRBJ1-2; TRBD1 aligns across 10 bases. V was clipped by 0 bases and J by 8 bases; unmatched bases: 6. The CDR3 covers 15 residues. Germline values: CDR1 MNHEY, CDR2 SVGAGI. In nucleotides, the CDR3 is TGTGCCAGCAGTTACTCAGCGGGACAGGGGTCAGGCTACACCTTC. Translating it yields CASSYSAGQGSGYTF.

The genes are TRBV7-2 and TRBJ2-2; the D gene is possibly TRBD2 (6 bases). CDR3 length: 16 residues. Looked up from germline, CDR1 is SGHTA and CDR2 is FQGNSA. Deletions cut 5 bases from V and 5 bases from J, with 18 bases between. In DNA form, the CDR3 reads TGTGCCAGCAGCCCCGGAGGGCTTAGGGGAACCGGGGAGCTGTTTTTT. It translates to CASSPGGLRGTGELFF.

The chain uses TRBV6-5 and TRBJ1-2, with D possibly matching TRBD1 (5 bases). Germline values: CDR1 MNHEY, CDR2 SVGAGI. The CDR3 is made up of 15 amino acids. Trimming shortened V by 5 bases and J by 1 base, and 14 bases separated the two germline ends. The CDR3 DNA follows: TGTGCCAGCAGTCACGCCGGGACGGTTAACTATGGCTACACCTTC. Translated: CASSHAGTVNYGYTF.

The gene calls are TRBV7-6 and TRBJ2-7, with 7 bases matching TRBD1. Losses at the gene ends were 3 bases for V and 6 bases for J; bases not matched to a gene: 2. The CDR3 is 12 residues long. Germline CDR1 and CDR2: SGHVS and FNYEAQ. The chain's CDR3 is CASSLTGIEQYF. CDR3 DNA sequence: TGTGCCAGCAGCTTGACAGGGATCGAGCAGTACTTC. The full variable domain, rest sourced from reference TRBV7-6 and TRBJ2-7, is GAGVSQSPRYKVTKRGQDVALRCDPISGHVSLYWYRQALGQGPEFLTYFNYEAQQDKSGLPNDRFSAERPEGSISTLTIQRTEQRDSAMYRCASSLTGIEQYFGPGTRLTVT.

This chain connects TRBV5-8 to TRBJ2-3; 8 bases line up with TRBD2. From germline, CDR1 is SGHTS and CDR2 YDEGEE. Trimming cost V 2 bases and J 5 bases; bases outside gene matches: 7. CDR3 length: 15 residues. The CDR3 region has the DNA TGTGCCAGCAGCTTTACGCGGGGGGCGTTAGATACGCAGTATTTT. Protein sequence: CASSFTRGALDTQYF.

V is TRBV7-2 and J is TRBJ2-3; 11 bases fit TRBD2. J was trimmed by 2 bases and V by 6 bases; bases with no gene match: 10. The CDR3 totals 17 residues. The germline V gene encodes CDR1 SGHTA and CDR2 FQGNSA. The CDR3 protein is CASRRGSGGAVTDTQYF. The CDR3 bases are TGTGCCAGCAGACGAGGTAGCGGGGGGGCTGTCACAGATACGCAGTATTTT.

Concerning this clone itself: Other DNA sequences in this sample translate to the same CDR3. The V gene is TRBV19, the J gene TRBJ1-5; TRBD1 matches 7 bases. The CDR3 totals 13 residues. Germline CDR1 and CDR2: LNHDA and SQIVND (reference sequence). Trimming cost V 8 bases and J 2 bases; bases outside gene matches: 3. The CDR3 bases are TGTGCCAGTGGCGGGACAGGCAATCAGCCCCAGCATTTT. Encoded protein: CASGGTGNQPQHF.

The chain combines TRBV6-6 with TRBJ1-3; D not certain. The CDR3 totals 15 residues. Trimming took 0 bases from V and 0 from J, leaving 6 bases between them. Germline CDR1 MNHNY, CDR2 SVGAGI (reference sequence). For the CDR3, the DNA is TGTGCCAGCAGTTACTCCGGAACCTCTGGAAACACCATATATTTT. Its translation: CASSYSGTSGNTIYF.

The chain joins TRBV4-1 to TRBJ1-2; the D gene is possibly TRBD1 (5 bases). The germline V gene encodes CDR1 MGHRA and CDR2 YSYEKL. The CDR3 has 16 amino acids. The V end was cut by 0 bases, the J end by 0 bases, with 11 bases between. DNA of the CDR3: TGCGCCAGCAGCCAAGAGGACGGGACGGCTAACTATGGCTACACCTTC. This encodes CASSQEDGTANYGYTF.

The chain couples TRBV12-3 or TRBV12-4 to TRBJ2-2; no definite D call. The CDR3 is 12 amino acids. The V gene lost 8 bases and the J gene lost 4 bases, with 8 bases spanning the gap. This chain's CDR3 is CASDTSTGELFF. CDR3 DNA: TGTGCCAGCGATACGAGCACCGGGGAGCTGTTTTTT.

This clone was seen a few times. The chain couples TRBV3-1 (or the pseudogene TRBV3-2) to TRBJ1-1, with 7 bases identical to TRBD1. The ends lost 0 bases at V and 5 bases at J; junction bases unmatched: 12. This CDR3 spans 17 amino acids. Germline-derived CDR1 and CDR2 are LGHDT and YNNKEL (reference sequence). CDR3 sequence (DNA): TGTGCCAGCAGCCAAGATTCGAGGAGGGGGCGGGGAACTGAAGCTTTCTTT. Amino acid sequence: CASSQDSRRGRGTEAFF.

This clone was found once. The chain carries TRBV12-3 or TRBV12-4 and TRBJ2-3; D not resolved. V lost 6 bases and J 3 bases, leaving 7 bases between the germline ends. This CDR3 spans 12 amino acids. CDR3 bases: TGTGCCAGCAGCCAGACGACAGATACGCAGTATTTT. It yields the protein CASSQTTDTQYF.

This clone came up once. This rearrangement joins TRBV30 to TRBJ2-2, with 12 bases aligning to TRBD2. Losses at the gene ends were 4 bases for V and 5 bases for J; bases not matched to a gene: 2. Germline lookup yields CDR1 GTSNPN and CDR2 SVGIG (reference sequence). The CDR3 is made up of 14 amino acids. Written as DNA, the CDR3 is TGTGCCTGGAACGGACTAGCGGGGACCGGGGAGCTGTTTTTT. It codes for CAWNGLAGTGELFF.

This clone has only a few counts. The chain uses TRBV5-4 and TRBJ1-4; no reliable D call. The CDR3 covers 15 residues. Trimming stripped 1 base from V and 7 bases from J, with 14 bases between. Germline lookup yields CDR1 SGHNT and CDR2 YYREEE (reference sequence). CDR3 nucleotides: TGTGCCAGCAGCTTGAGCGGGGTATTGAGTGAAAAACTGTTTTTT. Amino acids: CASSLSGVLSEKLFF. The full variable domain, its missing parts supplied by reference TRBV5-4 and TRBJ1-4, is ETGVTQSPTHLIKTRGQQVTLRCSSQSGHNTVSWYQQALGQGPQFIFQYYREEENGRGNFPPRFSGLQFPNYSSELNVNALELDDSALYLCASSLSGVLSEKLFFGSGTQLSVL.

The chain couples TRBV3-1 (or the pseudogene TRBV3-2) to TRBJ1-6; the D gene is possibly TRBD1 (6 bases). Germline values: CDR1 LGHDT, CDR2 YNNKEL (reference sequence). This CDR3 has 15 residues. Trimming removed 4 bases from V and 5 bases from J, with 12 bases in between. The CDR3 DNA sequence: TGTGCCAGCAGCCCCCAGGGGAGGGATAATTCACCCCTCCACTTT. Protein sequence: CASSPQGRDNSPLHF.

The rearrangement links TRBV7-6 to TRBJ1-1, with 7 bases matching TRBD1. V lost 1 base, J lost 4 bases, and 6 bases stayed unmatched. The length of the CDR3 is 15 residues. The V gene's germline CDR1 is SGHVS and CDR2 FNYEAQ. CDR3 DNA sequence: TGTGCCAGCAGCTTAGTCGAGACAGGGAGCACTGAAGCTTTCTTT. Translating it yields CASSLVETGSTEAFF.

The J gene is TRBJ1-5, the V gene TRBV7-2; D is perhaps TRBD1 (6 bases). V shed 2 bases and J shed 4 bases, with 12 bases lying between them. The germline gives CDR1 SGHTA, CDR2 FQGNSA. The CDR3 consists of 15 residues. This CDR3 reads CASSLPGAGNQPQHF. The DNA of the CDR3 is TGTGCCAGCAGCTTACCAGGGGCTGGGAATCAGCCCCAGCATTTT.

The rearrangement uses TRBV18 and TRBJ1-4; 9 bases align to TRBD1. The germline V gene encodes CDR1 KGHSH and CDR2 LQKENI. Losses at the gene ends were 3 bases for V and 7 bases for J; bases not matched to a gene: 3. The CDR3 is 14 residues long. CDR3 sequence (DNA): TGTGCCAGCTCACCCCGGACAGGGGTTGAAAAACTGTTTTTT. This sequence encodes CASSPRTGVEKLFF.

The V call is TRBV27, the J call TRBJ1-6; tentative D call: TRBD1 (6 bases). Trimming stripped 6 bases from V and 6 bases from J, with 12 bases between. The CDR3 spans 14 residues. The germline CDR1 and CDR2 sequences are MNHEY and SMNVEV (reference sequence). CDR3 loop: CASSRTGPNSPLHF. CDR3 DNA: TGTGCCAGCAGCCGTACAGGGCCTAATTCACCCCTCCACTTT.

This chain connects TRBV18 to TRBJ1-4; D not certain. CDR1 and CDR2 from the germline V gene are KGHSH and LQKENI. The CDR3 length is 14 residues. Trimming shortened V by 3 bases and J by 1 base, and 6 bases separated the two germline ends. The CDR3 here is CASSPLGTNEKLFF. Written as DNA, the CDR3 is TGTGCCAGCTCACCCCTAGGAACTAATGAAAAACTGTTTTTT.

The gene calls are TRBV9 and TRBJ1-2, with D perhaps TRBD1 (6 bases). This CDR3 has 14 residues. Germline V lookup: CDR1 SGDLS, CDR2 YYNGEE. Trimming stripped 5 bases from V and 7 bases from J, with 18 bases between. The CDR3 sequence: CASSPRGGASGYTF. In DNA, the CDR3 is TGTGCCAGCAGTCCTCGGGGGGGCGCAAGTGGCTACACCTTC. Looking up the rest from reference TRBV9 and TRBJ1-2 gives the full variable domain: DSGVTQTPKHLITATGQRVTLRCSPRSGDLSVYWYQQSLDQGLQFLIQYYNGEERAKGNILERFSAQQFPDLHSELNLSSLELGDSALYFCASSPRGGASGYTFGSGTRLTVV.

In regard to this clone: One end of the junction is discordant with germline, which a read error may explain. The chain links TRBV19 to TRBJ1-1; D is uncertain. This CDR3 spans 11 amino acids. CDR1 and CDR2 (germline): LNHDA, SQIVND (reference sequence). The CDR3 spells CASSRESEAFF. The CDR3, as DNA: TGTGCTAGTAGTAGGGAGTCTGAAGCTTTCTTT.

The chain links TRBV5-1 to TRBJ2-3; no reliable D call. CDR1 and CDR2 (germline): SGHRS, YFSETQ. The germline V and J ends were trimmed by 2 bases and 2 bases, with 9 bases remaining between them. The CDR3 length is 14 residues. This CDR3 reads CASSFGPDTDTQYF. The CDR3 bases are TGCGCCAGCAGCTTCGGTCCCGACACAGATACGCAGTATTTT.

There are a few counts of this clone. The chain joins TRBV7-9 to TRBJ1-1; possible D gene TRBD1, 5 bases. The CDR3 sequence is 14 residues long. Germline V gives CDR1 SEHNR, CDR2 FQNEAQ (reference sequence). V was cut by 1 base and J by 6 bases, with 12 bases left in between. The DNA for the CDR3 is TGTGCCAGCAGCTTAGTGCAGGGCATCGCTGAAGCTTTCTTT. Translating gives CASSLVQGIAEAFF. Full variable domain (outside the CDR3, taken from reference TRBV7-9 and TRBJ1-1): DTGVSQNPRHKITKRGQNVTFRCDPISEHNRLYWYRQTLGQGPEFLTYFQNEAQLEKSRLLSDRFSAERPKGSFSTLEIQRTEQGDSAMYLCASSLVQGIAEAFFGQGTRLTVV.

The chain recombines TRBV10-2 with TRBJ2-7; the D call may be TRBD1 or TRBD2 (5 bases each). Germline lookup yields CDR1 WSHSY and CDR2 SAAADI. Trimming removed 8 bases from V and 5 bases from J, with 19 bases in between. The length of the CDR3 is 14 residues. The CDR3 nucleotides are TGCGCCAGCGGGGGTCTGTTAAGGGCCCACGAGCAGTACTTC. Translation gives CASGGLLRAHEQYF.